This T cell receptor (beta chain) was recovered during a study of siplizumab effects on memory and regulatory T cells. Study-level points and caveats: Under siplizumab, alloreactive sequences traced to unstimulated CD4+ memory cells were significantly reduced.

In germline, CDR1 is MDHEN, CDR2 SYDVKM. V dropped 3 bases and J dropped 8 bases, with 11 bases sitting between them. This CDR3 is 14 amino acids long. Notes on this clone: Its antigen is as yet unknown.

For every sample, 90,000 to 100,000 TCR templates were assayed. Clones were read by immunoSEQ multiplex PCR, and TCRdb kept only the in-frame ones, dropping some. The data contain just under 85,000 clones, approximately 90% of them singletons. V and J are TRBV28 and TRBJ1-6, with a possible D match to TRBD1 (5 bases). Sequencing was performed on Tregs sorted from blood. The sequence came from a human donor in good health. As DNA, the CDR3 is TGTGCCAGCAGTTTTTCCGACAGATATTCACCCCTCCACTTT. This gives the protein CASSFSDRYSPLHF.